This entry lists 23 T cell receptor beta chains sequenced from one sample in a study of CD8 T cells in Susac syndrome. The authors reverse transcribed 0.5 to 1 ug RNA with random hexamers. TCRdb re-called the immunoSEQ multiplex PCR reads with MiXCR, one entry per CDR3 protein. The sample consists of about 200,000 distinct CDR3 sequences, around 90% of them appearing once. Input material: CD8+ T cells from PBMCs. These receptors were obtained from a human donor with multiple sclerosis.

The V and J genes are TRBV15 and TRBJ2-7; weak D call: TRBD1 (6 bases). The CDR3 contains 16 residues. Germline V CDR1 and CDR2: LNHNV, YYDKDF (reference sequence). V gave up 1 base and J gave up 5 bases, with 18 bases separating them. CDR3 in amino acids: CATSRARTGIDNEQYF. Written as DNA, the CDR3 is TGTGCCACCAGCAGAGCCCGCACAGGGATTGACAACGAGCAGTACTTC.

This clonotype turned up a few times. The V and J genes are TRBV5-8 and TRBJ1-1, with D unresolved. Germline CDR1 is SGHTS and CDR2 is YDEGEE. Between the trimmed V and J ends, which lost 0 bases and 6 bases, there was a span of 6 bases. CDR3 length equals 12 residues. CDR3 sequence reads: CASSLGSPEAFF. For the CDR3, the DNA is TGTGCCAGCAGCTTGGGAAGTCCTGAAGCTTTCTTT.

The CDR3 sequence: CASSSTFEPSYGYTF. The DNA of the CDR3 is TGTGCCAGCAGCTCGACCTTTGAACCGTCCTATGGCTACACCTTC. This chain links TRBV7-9 with TRBJ1-2, with D hard to call. V lost 4 bases and J lost 4, with 16 bases in between. The CDR3 totals 15 residues. The germline V gene encodes CDR1 SEHNR and CDR2 FQNEAQ (reference sequence).

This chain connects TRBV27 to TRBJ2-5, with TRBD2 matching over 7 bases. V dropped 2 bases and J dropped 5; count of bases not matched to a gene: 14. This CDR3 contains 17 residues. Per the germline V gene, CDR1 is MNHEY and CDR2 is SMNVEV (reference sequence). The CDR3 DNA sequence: TGTGCCAGCAGTTTACGTTCTGGGACTATTTCTCGGGAGACCCAGTACTTC. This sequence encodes CASSLRSGTISRETQYF.

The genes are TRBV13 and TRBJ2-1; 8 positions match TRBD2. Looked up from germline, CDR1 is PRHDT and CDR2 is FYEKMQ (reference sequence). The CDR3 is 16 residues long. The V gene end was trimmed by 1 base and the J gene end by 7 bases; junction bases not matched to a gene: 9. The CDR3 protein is CASSLAPRTSWNEQFF. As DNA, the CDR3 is TGTGCCAGCAGCTTAGCCCCAAGGACTAGCTGGAATGAGCAGTTCTTC.

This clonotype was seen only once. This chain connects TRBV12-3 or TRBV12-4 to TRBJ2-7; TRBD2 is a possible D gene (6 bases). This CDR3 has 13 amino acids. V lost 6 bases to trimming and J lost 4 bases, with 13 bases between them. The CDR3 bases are TGTGCCAGCAGCCCCACTAGCCCATACGAGCAGTACTTC. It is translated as CASSPTSPYEQYF.

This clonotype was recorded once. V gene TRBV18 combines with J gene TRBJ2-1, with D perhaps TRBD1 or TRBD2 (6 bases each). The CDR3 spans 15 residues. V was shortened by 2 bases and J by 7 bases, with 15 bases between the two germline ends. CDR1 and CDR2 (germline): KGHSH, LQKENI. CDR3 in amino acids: CASSPEAGRGNEQFF. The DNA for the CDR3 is TGTGCCAGCTCACCAGAAGCGGGCAGGGGAAATGAGCAGTTCTTC.

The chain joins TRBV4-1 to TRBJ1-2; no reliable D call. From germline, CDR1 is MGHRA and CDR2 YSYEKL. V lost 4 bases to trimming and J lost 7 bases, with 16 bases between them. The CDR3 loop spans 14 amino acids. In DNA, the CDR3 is TGCGCCAGCAGCCTCAGCCCCGGCGGTGTTGGCTACACCTTC. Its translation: CASSLSPGGVGYTF.

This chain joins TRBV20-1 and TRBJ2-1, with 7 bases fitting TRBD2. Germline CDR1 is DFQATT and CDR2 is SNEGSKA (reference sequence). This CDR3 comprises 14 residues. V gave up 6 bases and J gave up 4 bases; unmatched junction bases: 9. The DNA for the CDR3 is TGCAGTGCGATTTCTAGCGGCCAATACAATGAGCAGTTCTTC. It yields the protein CSAISSGQYNEQFF.

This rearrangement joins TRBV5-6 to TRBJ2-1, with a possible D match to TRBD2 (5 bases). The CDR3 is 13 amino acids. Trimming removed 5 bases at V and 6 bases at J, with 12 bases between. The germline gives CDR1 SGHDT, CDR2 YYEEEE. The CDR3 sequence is CASSSGLPNEQFF. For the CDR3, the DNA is TGTGCCAGCAGTTCCGGACTGCCCAATGAGCAGTTCTTC.

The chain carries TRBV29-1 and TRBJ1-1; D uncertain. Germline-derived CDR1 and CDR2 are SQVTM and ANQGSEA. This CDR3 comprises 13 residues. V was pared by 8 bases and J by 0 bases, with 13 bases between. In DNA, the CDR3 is TGCAGCCTCCCCGGGCAGATGAACACTGAAGCTTTCTTT. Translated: CSLPGQMNTEAFF.

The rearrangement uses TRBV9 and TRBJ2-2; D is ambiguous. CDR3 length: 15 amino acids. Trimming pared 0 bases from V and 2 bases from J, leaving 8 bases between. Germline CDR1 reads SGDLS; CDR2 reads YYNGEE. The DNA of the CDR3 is TGTGCCAGCAGCGTAGAGGAGTCAAACACCGGGGAGCTGTTTTTT. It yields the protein CASSVEESNTGELFF.

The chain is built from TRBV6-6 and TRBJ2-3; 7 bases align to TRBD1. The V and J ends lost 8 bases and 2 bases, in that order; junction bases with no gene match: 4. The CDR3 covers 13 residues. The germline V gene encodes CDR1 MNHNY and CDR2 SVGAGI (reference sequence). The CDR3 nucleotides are TGTGCCAGCGGACAGGCCGACACAGATACGCAGTATTTT. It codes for CASGQADTDTQYF.

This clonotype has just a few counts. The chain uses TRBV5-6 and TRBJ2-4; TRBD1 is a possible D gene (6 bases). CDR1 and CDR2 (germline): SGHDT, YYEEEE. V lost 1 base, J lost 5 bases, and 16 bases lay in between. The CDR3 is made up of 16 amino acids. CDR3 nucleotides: TGTGCCAGCAGCTTGTCCCTCGGGACACCCGAAAACATTCAGTACTTC. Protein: CASSLSLGTPENIQYF.

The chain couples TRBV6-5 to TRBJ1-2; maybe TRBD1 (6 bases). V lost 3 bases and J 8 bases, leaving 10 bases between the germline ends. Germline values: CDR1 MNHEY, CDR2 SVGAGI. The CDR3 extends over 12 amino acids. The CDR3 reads CASSYTGRGYTF. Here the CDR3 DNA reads TGTGCCAGCAGTTATACAGGGAGAGGCTACACCTTC.

DNA of the CDR3: TGTGCCAGCAGTTACGGCGGCAAATCTTTCACCTACGAGCAGTACTTC. This encodes CASSYGGKSFTYEQYF. The gene calls are TRBV6-2 or TRBV6-3 and TRBJ2-7; D gene uncertain. CDR3 length equals 16 residues. V was cut by 2 bases and J by 2 bases, with 16 bases left in between. Germline V gives CDR1 MNHEY, CDR2 SVGEGT.

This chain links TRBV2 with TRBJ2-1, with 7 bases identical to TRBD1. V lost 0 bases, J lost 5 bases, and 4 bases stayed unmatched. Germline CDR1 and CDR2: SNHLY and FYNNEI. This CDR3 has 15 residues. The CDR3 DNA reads TGTGCCAGCAGTGAAGCGGGACAGACCAACAATGAGCAGTTCTTC. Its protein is CASSEAGQTNNEQFF.

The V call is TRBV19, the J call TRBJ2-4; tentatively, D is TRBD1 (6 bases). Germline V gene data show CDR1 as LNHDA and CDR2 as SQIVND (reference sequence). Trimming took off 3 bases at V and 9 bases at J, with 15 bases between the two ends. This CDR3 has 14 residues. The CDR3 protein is CASSIRAGDGIQYF. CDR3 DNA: TGTGCCAGTAGTATCAGGGCAGGGGACGGCATTCAGTACTTC.

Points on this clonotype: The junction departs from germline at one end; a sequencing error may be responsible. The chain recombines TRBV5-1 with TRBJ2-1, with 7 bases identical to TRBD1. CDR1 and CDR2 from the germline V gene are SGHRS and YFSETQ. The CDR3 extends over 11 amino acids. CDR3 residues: CASSSGTEEFF. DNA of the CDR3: TGCGCCAGCAGCTCCGGGACAGAGGAGTTCTTT.

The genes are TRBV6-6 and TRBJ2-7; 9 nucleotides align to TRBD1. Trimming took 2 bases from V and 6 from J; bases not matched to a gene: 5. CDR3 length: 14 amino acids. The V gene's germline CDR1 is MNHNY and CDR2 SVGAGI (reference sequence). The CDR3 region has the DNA TGTGCCAGCAGTTACCCCGGGACAGGGACCGAGCAGTACTTC. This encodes CASSYPGTGTEQYF.

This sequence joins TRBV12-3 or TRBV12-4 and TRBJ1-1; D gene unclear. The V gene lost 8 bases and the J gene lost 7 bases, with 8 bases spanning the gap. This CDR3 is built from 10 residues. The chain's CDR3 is CASGWGEAFF. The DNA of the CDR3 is TGTGCCAGCGGATGGGGTGAAGCTTTCTTT.

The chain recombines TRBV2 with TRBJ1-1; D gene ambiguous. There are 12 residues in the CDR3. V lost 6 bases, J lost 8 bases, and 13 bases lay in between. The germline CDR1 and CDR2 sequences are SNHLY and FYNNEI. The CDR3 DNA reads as TGTGCCAGCAGATGGGGTGATTGGGAAGCTTTCTTT. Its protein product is CASRWGDWEAFF. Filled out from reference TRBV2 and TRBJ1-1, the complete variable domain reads EPEVTQTPSHQVTQMGQEVILRCVPISNHLYFYWYRQILGQKVEFLVSFYNNEISEKSEIFDDQFSVERPDGSNFTLKIRSTKLEDSAMYFCASRWGDWEAFFGQGTRLTVV.

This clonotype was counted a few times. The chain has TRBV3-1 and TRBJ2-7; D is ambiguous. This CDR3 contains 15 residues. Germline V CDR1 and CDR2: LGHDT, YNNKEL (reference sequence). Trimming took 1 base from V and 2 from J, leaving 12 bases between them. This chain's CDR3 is CASSQGSYSAYEQYF. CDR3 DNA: TGTGCCAGCAGCCAAGGTTCGTACAGCGCCTACGAGCAGTACTTC.